This T cell receptor (beta chain) appears in the sequencing data of a study of shared clonotypes between healthy human individuals. Study-wide background: Each donor contributed plates that comprised three CD4 naive, three CD4 memory, two CD8 naive and one CD8 memory.

Clones were read by immunoSEQ multiplex PCR, and TCRdb kept only the in-frame ones, dropping some. The sample records about 2.2 million clones, just under 95% being singletons. CD45RO-negative, CCR7-selected cells formed the naive CD8 fraction, which excluded terminally differentiated effector memory CD45RA+ cells. CDR3 length: 14 amino acids. The germline V gene has CDR1 LNHNV and CDR2 YYDKDF (reference sequence). V was cut by 5 bases and J by 0 bases, with 10 bases left in between. This clonotype was obtained from a man in his late teens or twenties in good health. Some clones in this sample may be carry-over from other donors' samples. What was sequenced was naive CD8+ T cells from PBMCs. This rearrangement joins TRBV15 to TRBJ1-1; the D is unclear. In DNA form, the CDR3 reads TGTGCCACCAGCGGTACAAAAATGAACACTGAAGCTTTCTTT. Residues: CATSGTKMNTEAFF. Using reference TRBV15 and TRBJ1-1 for the parts outside the CDR3, the full variable domain is DAMVIQNPRYQVTQFGKPVTLSCSQTLNHNVMYWYQQKSSQAPKLLFHYYDKDFNNEADTPDNFQSRRPNTSFCFLDIRSPGLGDTAMYLCATSGTKMNTEAFFGQGTRLTVV.